This T cell receptor beta chain was observed in a study of neoadjuvant nivolumab and ipilimumab in lung cancer. Germline CDR1 is SQVTM and CDR2 is ANQGSEA. Trimming at V came to 4 bases and at J to 2 bases, leaving 1 base not matched to a gene. The CDR3 sequence is 12 residues long. TCRdb's table, derived via immunoSEQ multiplex PCR, lists solely in-frame clones and lacks some. The profile shows 7,000 to 9,500 clones, nearly 85% of them singletons. Study-wide results and caveats: Compared with tumor-adjacent uninvolved lung, resected tumors showed greater richness and clonality. Only two of four nivolumab-treated tumors gained richness and clonality by surgery. Only a single major-pathologic-response sample was available for clonality analysis.

With respect to this clone: Its target is unknown.

The chain links TRBV29-1 to TRBJ2-7; TRBD1 matches 8 bases. The sequencing here drew on tumor tissue, taken after neoadjuvant nivolumab, alone or with ipilimumab, at or shortly before surgery. The receptor's source is an adult with non-small cell lung cancer. This chain's CDR3 is CSVGRGPYEQYF. CDR3 DNA sequence: TGCAGCGTTGGCAGGGGGCCCTACGAGCAGTACTTC.